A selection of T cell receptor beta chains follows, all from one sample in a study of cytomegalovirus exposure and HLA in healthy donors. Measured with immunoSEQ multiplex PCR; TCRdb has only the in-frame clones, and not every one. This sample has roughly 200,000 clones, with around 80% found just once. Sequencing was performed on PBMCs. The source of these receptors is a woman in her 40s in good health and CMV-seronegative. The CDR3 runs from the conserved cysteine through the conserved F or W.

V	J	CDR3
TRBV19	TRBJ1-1	CASSIGSTEAFF
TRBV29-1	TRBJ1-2	CSVVGRREGSGYTF
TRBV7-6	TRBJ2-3	CASSSGLSTDTQYF
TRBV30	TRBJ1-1	CAWRERTGGTEAFF
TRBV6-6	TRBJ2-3	CASSYSRGADTQYF
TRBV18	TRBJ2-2	CASSTGTGELFF
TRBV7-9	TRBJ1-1	CASSRTGLEAFF
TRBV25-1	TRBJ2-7	CASSQPGTGAYEQYF
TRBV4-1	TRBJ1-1	CASSQYTGAPRAFF
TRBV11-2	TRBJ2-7	CASSPQLRGVLSYEQYF
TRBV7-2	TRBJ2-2	CANSLAGTGELFF
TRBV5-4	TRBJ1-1	CASSSGGVEAFF
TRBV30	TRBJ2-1	CAWTGVNEQFF
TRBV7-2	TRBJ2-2	CASSSRGTDTTGELFF
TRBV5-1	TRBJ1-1	CASSIGQGWNTEAFF